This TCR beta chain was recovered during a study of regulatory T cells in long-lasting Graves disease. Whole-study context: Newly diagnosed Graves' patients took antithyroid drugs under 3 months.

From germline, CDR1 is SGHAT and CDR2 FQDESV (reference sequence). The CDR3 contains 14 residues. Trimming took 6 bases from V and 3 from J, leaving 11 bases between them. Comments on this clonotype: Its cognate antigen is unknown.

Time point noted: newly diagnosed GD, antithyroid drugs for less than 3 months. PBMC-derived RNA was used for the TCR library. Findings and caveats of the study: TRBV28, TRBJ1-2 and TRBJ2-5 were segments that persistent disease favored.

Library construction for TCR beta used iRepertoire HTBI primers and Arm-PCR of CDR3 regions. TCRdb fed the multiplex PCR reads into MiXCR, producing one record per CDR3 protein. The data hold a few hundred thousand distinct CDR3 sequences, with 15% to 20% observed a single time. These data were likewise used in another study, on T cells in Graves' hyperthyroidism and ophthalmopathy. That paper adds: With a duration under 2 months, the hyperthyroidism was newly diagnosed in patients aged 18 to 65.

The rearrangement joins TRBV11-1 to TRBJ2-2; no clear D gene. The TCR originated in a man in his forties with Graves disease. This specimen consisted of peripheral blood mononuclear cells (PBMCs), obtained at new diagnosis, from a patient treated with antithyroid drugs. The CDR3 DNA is TGTGCCAGCAGTCAAAGGGCCTACACCGGGGAGCTGTTTTTT. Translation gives CASSQRAYTGELFF.